This TCR beta chain was documented in a study of T cell clones after liver transplantation. Study outcomes and limitations: Graft donor-reactive T cells may have migrated into the graft rather than being deleted.

To note about this clone: Its matching antigen is unknown.

The J segment lost 4 bases and the V segment lost 4 bases, leaving 6 bases of the junction unmatched. CDR1 SGHRS and CDR2 YFSETQ come from the germline V gene. CDR3 length equals 16 residues. Sequenced by immunoSEQ multiplex PCR; TCRdb stores in-frame clones only, minus some. The sample lists 20,000 to 30,000 clones, about 70% occurring once. The chain is built from TRBV5-1 and TRBJ2-3; TRBD2 aligns across 13 bases. Material: CD4+ T cells from blood, obtained before liver transplant. This receptor was taken from a human donor who received a liver transplant. This chain's CDR3 is CASSTKGLAGSDTQYF. CDR3 nucleotide sequence: TGCGCCAGCAGCACCAAGGGACTAGCGGGATCAGATACGCAGTATTTT.